Shown below are 11 T cell receptor beta chains from a single sample sequenced in a study of blood T cells in healthy people across ages. It was with a sample-barcoded 5' primer and a J-beta primer mix that a second PCR of about 6 to 11 cycles was run. TCRdb ran MiXCR on the 5' RACE reads and lists one entry per CDR3 protein. The sample shows hundreds of thousands of distinct CDR3 sequences, 45% to 70% of them seen only once. Sequenced: blood. These receptors all stem from a man aged 35-49 years in good health.

Concerning this clonotype itself: Sequence at one end of the junction differs from germline and may be a read error. The V gene is TRBV5-1, the J gene TRBJ2-3; 9 nucleotides line up with TRBD1. CDR1 is SGHRS, CDR2 YFSETQ, per germline. CDR3 length equals 16 residues. CDR3 residues: CASSLGQGLSTDTQYF. The CDR3 nucleotides read TGTGCCAGCAGCTTGGGACAGGGTTTAAGCACAGATACGCAGTATTTT.

In nucleotides, the CDR3 is TGTGCCAGCAGTCAATACGGGTCCTACAATGAGCAGTTCTTC. It translates to CASSQYGSYNEQFF. V usage is TRBV11-1 and J usage is TRBJ2-1; D is uncertain. V lost 6 bases, J lost 1 base, and 10 bases lay in between. CDR1 is SGHAT, CDR2 FQDESV, per germline (reference sequence). The CDR3 extends over 14 amino acids.

This chain connects TRBV20-1 to TRBJ1-2, with 8 bases lining up with TRBD1. V dropped 5 bases and J dropped 9; count of bases not matched to a gene: 14. CDR1 DFQATT and CDR2 SNEGSKA come from the germline V gene (reference sequence). CDR3 length: 14 residues. CDR3 in amino acids: CSALKQGVPNSYTF. The CDR3 DNA reads TGCAGTGCTCTCAAACAGGGGGTTCCTAATAGCTACACCTTC.

The chain carries TRBV7-2 and TRBJ2-1; D gene unclear. CDR1 is SGHTA, CDR2 FQGNSA, per germline. Trimming removed 1 base from V and 15 bases from J, with 13 bases in between. The length of the CDR3 is 12 residues. CDR3 residues: CASSLGSDGRFF. The CDR3 nucleotides read TGTGCCAGCAGCTTAGGGTCAGACGGCCGGTTCTTC.

The CDR3 reads CASKKGGTVVQPQHF. The CDR3 region has the DNA TGTGCCAGCAAAAAGGGAGGGACAGTAGTTCAGCCCCAGCATTTT. This chain joins TRBV2 and TRBJ1-5; TRBD1 aligns across 7 bases. In germline, CDR1 is SNHLY, CDR2 FYNNEI. The CDR3 contains 15 residues. V shed 7 bases and J 6 bases; nucleotides not matched to a gene: 12. The full variable domain, in which reference TRBV2 and TRBJ1-5 provide the parts outside the CDR3, is EPEVTQTPSHQVTQMGQEVILRCVPISNHLYFYWYRQILGQKVEFLVSFYNNEISEKSEIFDDQFSVERPDGSNFTLKIRSTKLEDSAMYFCASKKGGTVVQPQHFGDGTRLSIL.

The J gene is TRBJ2-1, the V gene TRBV5-1; D may be TRBD1 or TRBD2 (6 bases each). The CDR3 runs 15 residues. Trimming took off 3 bases at V and 3 bases at J, with 13 bases between the two ends. Looked up from germline, CDR1 is SGHRS and CDR2 is YFSETQ. The CDR3 DNA sequence: TGCGCCAGCAGCTGGGGGGACAATTTCTACAATGAGCAGTTCTTC. This sequence encodes CASSWGDNFYNEQFF.

This clonotype came up a few times. The chain uses TRBV28 and TRBJ2-1; 13 bases align to TRBD2. Trimming took 6 bases from V and 7 from J; bases not matched to a gene: 3. The germline gives CDR1 MDHEN, CDR2 SYDVKM. The CDR3 sequence is 14 residues long. The CDR3 spells CASRPGLAGNEQFF. For the CDR3, the DNA is TGTGCCAGCAGACCGGGACTAGCGGGAAATGAGCAGTTCTTC.

The gene calls are TRBV27 and TRBJ2-1; 11 nucleotides agree with TRBD2. The CDR3 is 17 amino acids. The germline CDR1 and CDR2 sequences are MNHEY and SMNVEV (reference sequence). Germline trimming cut 2 bases from V and 6 bases from J; bases unmatched to any gene: 9. CDR3 protein: CASSLRLAGTSVNEQFF. CDR3 nucleotide sequence: TGTGCCAGCAGTTTACGACTAGCGGGGACGAGTGTCAATGAGCAGTTCTTC.

The genes are TRBV27 and TRBJ2-1, with TRBD2 identical over 9 bases. Per germline, CDR1 MNHEY and CDR2 SMNVEV (reference sequence). V lost 3 bases, J lost 7 bases, and 7 bases stayed unmatched. There are 15 residues in the CDR3. The CDR3, as DNA: TGTGCCAGCAGTTTTAATAGCGGGAGAGGGAATGAGCAGTTCTTC. The encoded protein is CASSFNSGRGNEQFF.

The gene calls are TRBV4-1 and TRBJ1-1, with D perhaps TRBD1 (5 bases). The CDR3 loop spans 14 amino acids. Trimming stripped 0 bases from V and 1 base from J, with 6 bases between. Per germline, CDR1 MGHRA and CDR2 YSYEKL. DNA for the CDR3: TGCGCCAGCAGCCAAGAAGGGACGAACACTGAAGCTTTCTTT. Amino acids: CASSQEGTNTEAFF.

The J gene is TRBJ2-1, the V gene TRBV20-1, with D perhaps given as TRBD1 or TRBD2 (5 bases each). There are 15 residues in the CDR3. V lost 6 bases and J lost 6, with 21 bases in between. Germline CDR1 DFQATT, CDR2 SNEGSKA (reference sequence). This CDR3 reads CSADPLGPTGNEQFF. In DNA form, the CDR3 reads TGCAGTGCCGACCCCCTGGGACCAACGGGCAATGAGCAGTTCTTC.